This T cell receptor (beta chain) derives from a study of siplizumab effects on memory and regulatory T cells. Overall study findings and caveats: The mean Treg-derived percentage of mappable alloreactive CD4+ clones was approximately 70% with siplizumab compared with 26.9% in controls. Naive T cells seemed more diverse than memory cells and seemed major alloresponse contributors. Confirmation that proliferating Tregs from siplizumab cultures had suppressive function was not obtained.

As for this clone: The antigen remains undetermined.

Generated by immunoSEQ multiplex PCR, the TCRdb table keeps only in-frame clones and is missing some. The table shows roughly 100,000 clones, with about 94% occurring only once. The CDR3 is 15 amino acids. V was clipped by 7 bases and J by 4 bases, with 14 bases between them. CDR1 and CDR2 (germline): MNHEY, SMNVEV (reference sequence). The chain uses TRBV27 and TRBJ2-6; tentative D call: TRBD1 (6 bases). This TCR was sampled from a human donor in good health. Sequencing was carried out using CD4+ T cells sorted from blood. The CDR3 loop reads CASKGVQAGANVLTF. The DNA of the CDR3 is TGTGCCAGCAAGGGGGTCCAAGCCGGGGCCAACGTCCTGACTTTC.